Below, 8 T cell receptor beta chains from the same sample are listed, as sequenced in a study of beta chain features in type 1 diabetes. Study-level findings and limits: Across all four CD4+ subsets, people with type 1 diabetes showed modestly shorter TCRB CDR3s.

The whole isolated RNA underwent reverse transcription, so sequencing captured expressed TCRB transcripts. Clones were sequenced by immunoSEQ multiplex PCR, and TCRdb holds only the in-frame ones, with some missing. The table records 600,000 or so clones, roughly 12% of them present only once. Which antigens these TCRs recognize remains unknown. Sample: naive CD4+ T cells from blood. The receptors were gathered from a man between 25 and 39 years old with type 1 diabetes.

This chain joins TRBV7-2 and TRBJ2-7; D gene uncertain. Trimming pared 1 base from V and 3 bases from J, leaving 16 bases between. The germline gives CDR1 SGHTA, CDR2 FQGNSA. The CDR3 has 16 residues. Here the CDR3 reads CASSLGSLPNLYEQYF. For the CDR3, the DNA is TGTGCCAGCAGCTTAGGGTCCCTCCCCAACCTCTACGAGCAGTACTTC.

The chain joins TRBV10-3 to TRBJ1-5; D might be TRBD1 (6 bases). Looked up from germline, CDR1 is ENHRY and CDR2 is SYGVKD. V was shortened by 11 bases and J by 3 bases, with 14 bases between the two germline ends. This CDR3 contains 13 residues. In nucleotides, the CDR3 is TGTGCCTCGACCGGGACACCCAATCAGCCCCAGCATTTT. As protein: CASTGTPNQPQHF.

This clone occurred a few times. The V call is TRBV9, the J call TRBJ2-1; D is ambiguous. Germline V lookup: CDR1 SGDLS, CDR2 YYNGEE. The CDR3 spans 16 residues. Trimming cost V 2 bases and J 0 bases, with 12 bases left between them. The CDR3 loop is CASSVDLRVSYNEQFF. The DNA for the CDR3 is TGTGCCAGCAGCGTGGATTTAAGGGTCTCCTACAATGAGCAGTTCTTC.

The V and J genes are TRBV4-3 and TRBJ2-5; D is possibly TRBD1 (5 bases). The ends were cut back, 4 bases at V and 5 bases at J, with 17 bases in the middle. Germline V gene lookup returns CDR1 LGHNA and CDR2 YSLEER. The CDR3 extends over 15 amino acids. The CDR3 DNA reads TGCGCCAGCAGCCCGCAAATGGGGCGTCCGGAGACCCAGTACTTC. It encodes CASSPQMGRPETQYF.

This chain connects TRBV18 to TRBJ1-5, with TRBD1 matching over 9 bases. Germline lookup yields CDR1 KGHSH and CDR2 LQKENI. V gave up 6 bases and J gave up 2 bases; unmatched junction bases: 8. This CDR3 region has 16 residues. This CDR3 is CASSPQGTGRNQPQHF. CDR3 sequence (DNA): TGTGCCAGCTCCCCCCAGGGGACAGGGCGCAATCAGCCCCAGCATTTT.

The chain employs TRBV7-8 and TRBJ2-6; D is unresolved. The V gene lost 5 bases and the J gene lost 4 bases, with 12 bases spanning the gap. Germline V gives CDR1 SGHVS, CDR2 FQNEAQ. This CDR3 is built from 15 residues. CDR3 nucleotides: TGTGCCAGCAGCCCTCTAAAGAGCGGGGCCAACGTCCTGACTTTC. Translation: CASSPLKSGANVLTF.

The rearrangement links TRBV5-6 to TRBJ1-2; 8 bases agree with TRBD1. Unmatched junction bases numbered 12, after V lost 4 bases and J lost 10 bases. Germline V lookup: CDR1 SGHDT, CDR2 YYEEEE. This CDR3 is 14 amino acids long. The CDR3 DNA follows: TGTGCCAGCAGCAACCCGGACAGGGCTATATTCTACACCTTC. Amino acids: CASSNPDRAIFYTF.

V usage is TRBV28 and J usage is TRBJ1-2, with TRBD1 identical over 7 bases. The CDR3 runs to 16 residues. Germline trimming cut 3 bases from V and 4 bases from J; bases unmatched to any gene: 11. Per the germline V gene, CDR1 is MDHEN and CDR2 is SYDVKM. The CDR3 DNA reads as TGTGCCAGCAGTTTCCTGCCCTCCGGGACAGTCTATGGCTACACCTTC. It yields the protein CASSFLPSGTVYGYTF.